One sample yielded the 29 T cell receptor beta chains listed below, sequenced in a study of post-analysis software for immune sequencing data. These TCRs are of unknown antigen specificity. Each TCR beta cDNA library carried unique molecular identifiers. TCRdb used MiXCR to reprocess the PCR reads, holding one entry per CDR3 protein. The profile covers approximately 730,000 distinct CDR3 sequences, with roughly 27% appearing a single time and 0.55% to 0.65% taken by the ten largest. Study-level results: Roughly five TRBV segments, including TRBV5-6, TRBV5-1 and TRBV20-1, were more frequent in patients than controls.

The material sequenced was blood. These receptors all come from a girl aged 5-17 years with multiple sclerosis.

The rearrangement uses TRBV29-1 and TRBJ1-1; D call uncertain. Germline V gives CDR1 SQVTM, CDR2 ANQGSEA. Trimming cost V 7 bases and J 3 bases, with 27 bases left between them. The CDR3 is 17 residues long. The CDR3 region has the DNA TGCAGCGCCGCCTTAATCCGGGTTTCGCGGTCGGACACTGAAGCTTTCTTT. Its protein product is CSAALIRVSRSDTEAFF.

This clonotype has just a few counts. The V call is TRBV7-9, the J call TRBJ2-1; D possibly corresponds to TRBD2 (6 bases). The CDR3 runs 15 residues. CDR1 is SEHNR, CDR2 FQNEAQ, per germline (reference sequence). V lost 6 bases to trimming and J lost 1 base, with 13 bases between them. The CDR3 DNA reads TGTGCCAGCAGTTCCCCTAGCGTATCCTACAATGAGCAGTTCTTC. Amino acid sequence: CASSSPSVSYNEQFF.

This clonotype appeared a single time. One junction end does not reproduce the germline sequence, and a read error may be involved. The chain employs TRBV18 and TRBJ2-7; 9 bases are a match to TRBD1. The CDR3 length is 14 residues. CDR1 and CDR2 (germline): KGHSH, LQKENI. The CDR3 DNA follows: TGTGCCGGCTCACCACAAGGGACAGGGAACGAGCAGTACTTC. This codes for CAGSPQGTGNEQYF.

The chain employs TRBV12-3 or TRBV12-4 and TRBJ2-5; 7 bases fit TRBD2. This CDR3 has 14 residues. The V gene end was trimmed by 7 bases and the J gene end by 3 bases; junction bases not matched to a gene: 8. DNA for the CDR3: TGTGCCAGCAACCAGCGGGGAATTGAAGAGACCCAGTACTTC. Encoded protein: CASNQRGIEETQYF.

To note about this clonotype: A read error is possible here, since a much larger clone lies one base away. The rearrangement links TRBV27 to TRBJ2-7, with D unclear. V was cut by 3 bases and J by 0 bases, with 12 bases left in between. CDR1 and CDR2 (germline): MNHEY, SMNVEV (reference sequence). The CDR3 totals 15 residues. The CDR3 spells CASSFGPDLSYEQYF. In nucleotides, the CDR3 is TGTGCCAGCAGTTTTGGTCCGGACCTCTCCTACGAGCAGTACTTC.

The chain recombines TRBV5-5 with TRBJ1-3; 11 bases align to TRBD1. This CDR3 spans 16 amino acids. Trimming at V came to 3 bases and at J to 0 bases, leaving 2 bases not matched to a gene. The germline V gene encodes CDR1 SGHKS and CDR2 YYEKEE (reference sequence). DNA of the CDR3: TGTGCCAGCAGCTGGGGACAGGGGGGCTCTGGAAACACCATATATTTT. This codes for CASSWGQGGSGNTIYF. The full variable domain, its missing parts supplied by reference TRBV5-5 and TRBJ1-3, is DAGVTQSPTHLIKTRGQQVTLRCSPISGHKSVSWYQQVLGQGPQFIFQYYEKEERGRGNFPDRFSARQFPNYSSELNVNALLLGDSALYLCASSWGQGGSGNTIYFGEGSWLTVV.

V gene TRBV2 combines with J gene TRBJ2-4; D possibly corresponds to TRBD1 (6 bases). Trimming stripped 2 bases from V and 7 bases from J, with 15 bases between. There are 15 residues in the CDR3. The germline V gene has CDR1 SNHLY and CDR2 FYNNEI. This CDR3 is CASSEPQGRHNIQYF. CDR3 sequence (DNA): TGTGCCAGCAGTGAACCACAGGGAAGGCACAACATTCAGTACTTC.

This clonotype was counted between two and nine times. The CDR3, as DNA: TGTGCCAGCAGAGCAGGGGTCGGATTGGAGACCCAGTACTTC. It translates to CASRAGVGLETQYF. The gene calls are TRBV28 and TRBJ2-5; D is possibly TRBD1 (6 bases). Trimming left V 6 bases short and J 5 bases short, with 16 bases between. Germline V gives CDR1 MDHEN, CDR2 SYDVKM. The CDR3 is made up of 14 amino acids.

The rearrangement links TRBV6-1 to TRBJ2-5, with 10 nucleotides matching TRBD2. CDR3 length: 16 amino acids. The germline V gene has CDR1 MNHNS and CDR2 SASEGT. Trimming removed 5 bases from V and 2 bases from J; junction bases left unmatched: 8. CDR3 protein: CASSLPGLAAQETQYF. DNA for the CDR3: TGTGCCAGCAGTTTACCAGGACTAGCGGCTCAAGAGACCCAGTACTTC.

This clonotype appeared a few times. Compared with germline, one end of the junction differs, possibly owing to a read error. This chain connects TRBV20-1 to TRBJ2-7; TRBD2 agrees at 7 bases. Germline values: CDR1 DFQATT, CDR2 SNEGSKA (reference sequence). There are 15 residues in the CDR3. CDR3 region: CSARALADPSYEQYF. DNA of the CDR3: TGCAGTGCCAGAGCGCTAGCGGACCCCTCCTACGAGCAGTACTTC.

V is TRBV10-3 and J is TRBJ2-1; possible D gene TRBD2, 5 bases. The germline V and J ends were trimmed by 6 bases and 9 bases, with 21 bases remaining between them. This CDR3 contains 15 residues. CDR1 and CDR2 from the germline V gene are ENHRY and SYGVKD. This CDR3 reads CAISEENPLVFEQFF. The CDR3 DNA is TGTGCCATCAGCGAGGAAAATCCACTAGTTTTTGAGCAGTTCTTC.

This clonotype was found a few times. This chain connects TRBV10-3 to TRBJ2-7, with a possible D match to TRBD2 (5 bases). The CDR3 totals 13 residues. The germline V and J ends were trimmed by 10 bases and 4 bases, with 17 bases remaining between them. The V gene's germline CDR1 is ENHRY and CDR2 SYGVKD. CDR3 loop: CATEGGGSYEQYF. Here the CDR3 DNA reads TGTGCCACCGAGGGCGGCGGATCTTACGAGCAGTACTTC.

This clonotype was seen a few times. The CDR3 DNA reads as TGTGCCAGCAGTACCGGGACTAGCGGTACCTACGAGCAGTACTTC. Translating gives CASSTGTSGTYEQYF. The genes are TRBV6-1 and TRBJ2-7; 11 bases line up with TRBD2. From germline, CDR1 is MNHNS and CDR2 SASEGT. V was pared by 5 bases and J by 2 bases, with 5 bases of the junction left unmatched. The CDR3 has 15 residues.

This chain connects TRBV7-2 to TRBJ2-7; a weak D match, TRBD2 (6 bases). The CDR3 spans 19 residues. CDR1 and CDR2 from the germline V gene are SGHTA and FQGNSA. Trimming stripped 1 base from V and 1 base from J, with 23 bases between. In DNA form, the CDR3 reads TGTGCCAGCAGCTTAGTTGGTGGGAGGCCAGCTATTTCATCCTACGAGCAGTACTTC. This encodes CASSLVGGRPAISSYEQYF.

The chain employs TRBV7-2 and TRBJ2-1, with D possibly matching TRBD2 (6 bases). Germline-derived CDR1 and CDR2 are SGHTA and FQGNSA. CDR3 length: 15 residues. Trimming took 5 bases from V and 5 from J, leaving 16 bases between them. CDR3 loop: CASSPTGEYNNEQFF. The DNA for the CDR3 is TGTGCCAGCAGCCCGACGGGGGAGTATAACAATGAGCAGTTCTTC.

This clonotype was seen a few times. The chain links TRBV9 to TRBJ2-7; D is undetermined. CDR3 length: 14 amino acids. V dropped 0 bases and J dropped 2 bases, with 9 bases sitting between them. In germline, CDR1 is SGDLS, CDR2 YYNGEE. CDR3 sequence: CASSVGSETYEQYF. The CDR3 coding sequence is TGTGCCAGCAGCGTAGGTTCAGAAACCTACGAGCAGTACTTC. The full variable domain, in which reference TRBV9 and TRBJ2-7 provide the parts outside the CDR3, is DSGVTQTPKHLITATGQRVTLRCSPRSGDLSVYWYQQSLDQGLQFLIQYYNGEERAKGNILERFSAQQFPDLHSELNLSSLELGDSALYFCASSVGSETYEQYFGPGTRLTVT.

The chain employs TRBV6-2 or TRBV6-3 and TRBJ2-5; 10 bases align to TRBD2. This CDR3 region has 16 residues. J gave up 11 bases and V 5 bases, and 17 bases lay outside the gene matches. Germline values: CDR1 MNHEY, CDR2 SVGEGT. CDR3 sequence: CASSPKLAGFDNEQYF. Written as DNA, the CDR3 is TGTGCCAGCAGTCCCAAACTAGCGGGATTTGACAATGAGCAGTACTTC.

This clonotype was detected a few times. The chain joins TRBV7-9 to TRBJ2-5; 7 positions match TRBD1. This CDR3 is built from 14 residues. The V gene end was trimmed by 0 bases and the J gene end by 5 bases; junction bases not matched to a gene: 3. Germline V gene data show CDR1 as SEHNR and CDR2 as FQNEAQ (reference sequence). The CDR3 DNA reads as TGTGCCAGCAGCTTAGCGACAGGGTGGGAGACCCAGTACTTC. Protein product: CASSLATGWETQYF.

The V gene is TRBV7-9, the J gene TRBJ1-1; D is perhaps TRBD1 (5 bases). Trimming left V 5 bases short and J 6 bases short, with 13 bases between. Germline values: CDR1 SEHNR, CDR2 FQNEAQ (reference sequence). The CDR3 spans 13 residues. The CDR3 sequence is CASSPGRGAEAFF. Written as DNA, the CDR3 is TGTGCCAGCAGCCCGGGACGGGGCGCTGAAGCTTTCTTT.

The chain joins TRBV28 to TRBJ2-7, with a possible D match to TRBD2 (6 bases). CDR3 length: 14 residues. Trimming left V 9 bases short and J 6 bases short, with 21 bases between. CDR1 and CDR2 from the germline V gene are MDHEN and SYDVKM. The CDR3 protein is CASLEGTPPGEQYF. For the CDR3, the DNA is TGTGCCAGTCTTGAGGGGACTCCTCCAGGCGAGCAGTACTTC. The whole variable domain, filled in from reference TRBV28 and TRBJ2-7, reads DVKVTQSSRYLVKRTGEKVFLECVQDMDHENMFWYRQDPGLGLRLIYFSYDVKMKEKGDIPEGYSVSREKKERFSLILESASTNQTSMYLCASLEGTPPGEQYFGPGTRLTVT.

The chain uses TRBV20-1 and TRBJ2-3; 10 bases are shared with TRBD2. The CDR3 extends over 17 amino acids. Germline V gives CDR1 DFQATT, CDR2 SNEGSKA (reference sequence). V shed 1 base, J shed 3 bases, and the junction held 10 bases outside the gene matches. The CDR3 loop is CSARGLLAGPFTDTQYF. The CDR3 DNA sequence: TGCAGTGCTAGAGGCCTACTAGCGGGACCTTTTACAGATACGCAGTATTTT.

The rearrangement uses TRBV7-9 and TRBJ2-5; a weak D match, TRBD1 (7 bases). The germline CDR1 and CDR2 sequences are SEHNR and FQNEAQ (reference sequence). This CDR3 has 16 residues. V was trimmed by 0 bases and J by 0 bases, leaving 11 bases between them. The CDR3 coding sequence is TGTGCCAGCAGCTTAGCCCAGGGGGGTTACCAAGAGACCCAGTACTTC. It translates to CASSLAQGGYQETQYF.

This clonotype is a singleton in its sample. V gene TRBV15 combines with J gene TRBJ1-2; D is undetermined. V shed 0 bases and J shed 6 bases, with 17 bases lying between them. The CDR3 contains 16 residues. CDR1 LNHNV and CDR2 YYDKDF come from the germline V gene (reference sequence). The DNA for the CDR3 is TGTGCCACCAGCAGAGATCGGTCCGCTCGGGAGGATGGCTACACCTTC. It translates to CATSRDRSAREDGYTF.

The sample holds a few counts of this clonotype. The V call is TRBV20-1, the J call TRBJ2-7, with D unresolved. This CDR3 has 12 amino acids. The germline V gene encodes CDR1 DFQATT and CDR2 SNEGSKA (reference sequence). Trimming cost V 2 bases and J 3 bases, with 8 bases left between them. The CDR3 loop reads CSARSGIYEQYF. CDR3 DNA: TGCAGTGCTAGAAGTGGGATCTACGAGCAGTACTTC.

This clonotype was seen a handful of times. The CDR3 loop is CSVAGGKETQYF. As DNA, the CDR3 is TGCAGCGTTGCAGGCGGGAAGGAGACCCAGTACTTC. The rearrangement links TRBV29-1 to TRBJ2-5; TRBD2 might be the D (6 bases). In germline, CDR1 is SQVTM, CDR2 ANQGSEA. The V end lost 4 bases, the J end lost 5 bases, and 11 bases lay between the germline ends. The CDR3 contains 12 residues.

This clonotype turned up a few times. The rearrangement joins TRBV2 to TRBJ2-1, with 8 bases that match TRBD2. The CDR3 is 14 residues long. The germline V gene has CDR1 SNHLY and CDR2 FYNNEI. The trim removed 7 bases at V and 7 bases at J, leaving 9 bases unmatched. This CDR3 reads CASKIAGRQNEQFF. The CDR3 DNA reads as TGTGCCAGCAAGATAGCGGGAAGGCAAAATGAGCAGTTCTTC.

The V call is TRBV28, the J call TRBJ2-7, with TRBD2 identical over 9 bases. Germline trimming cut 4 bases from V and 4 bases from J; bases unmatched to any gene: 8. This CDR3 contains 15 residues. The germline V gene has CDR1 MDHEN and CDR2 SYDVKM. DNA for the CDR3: TGTGCCAGCAGTTCCTATAGCGGGAGAACTTACGAGCAGTACTTC. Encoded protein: CASSSYSGRTYEQYF.

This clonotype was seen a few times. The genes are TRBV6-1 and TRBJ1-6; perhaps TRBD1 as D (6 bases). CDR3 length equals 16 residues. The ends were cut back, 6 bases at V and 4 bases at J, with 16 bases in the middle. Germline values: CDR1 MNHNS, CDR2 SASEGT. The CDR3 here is CASRDLDRSYNSPLHF. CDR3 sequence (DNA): TGTGCCAGCAGGGACTTAGACAGGTCTTATAATTCACCCCTCCACTTT.

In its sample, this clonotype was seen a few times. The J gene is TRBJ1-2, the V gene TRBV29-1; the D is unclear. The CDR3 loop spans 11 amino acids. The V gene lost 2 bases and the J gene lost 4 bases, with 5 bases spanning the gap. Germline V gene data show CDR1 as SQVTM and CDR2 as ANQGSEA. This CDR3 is CSVELSYGYTF. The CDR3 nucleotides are TGCAGCGTTGAACTTAGCTATGGCTACACCTTC.